The sequence of this T cell receptor (beta chain) was determined in a study of sequential checkpoint blockade in melanoma. Overall study: Around 21 patients had tumor biopsies before treatment and at week 13.

Per the germline V gene, CDR1 is MNHGY and CDR2 is SAAAGT. This CDR3 is 12 amino acids long. V was cut by 4 bases and J by 8 bases, with 8 bases left in between. Treatment noted: randomized to nivolumab then ipilimumab (arm A) or the reverse (arm B). Comment on this clone: Antigen: not known.

Assay: immunoSEQ multiplex PCR; the TCRdb copy retains only in-frame clones and omits some. This table has about 1,200 clones, approximately 20% appearing once. Study-level points and caveats: Pretreatment TIL clonality tracked with response in the nivolumab-first arm.

The receptor comes from a human donor with melanoma. Sample: tumor tissue (inferred from file names), taken from a patient given nivolumab and ipilimumab in sequence. This chain connects TRBV6-8 to TRBJ2-2; D remains ambiguous. In DNA form, the CDR3 reads TGTGCCAGCAGTTCCGATTTGGGGGAGCTGTTTTTT. Residues: CASSSDLGELFF.